This entry concerns a single T cell receptor beta chain. The sample belongs to a study of T cell responses to AZD1222 COVID-19 vaccine. The CDR3 is made up of 13 amino acids. Germline CDR1 and CDR2: LGHNA and YNFKEQ. With V trimmed by 4 bases and J by 3 bases, 1 base remained unmatched. Sequencing used immunoSEQ multiplex PCR; TCRdb keeps in-frame clones, though not all of them. The sample includes roughly 110,000 clones, 80% to 85% of them seen just once. The chain employs TRBV4-2 and TRBJ2-5; TRBD2 agrees at 8 bases. The TCR originated in an adult in good health. Sequences were derived from peripheral blood, sampled on day 0 of AZD1222 vaccination. The DNA of the CDR3 is TGTGCCAGCAGCCGTAGCGGGGAAGAGACCCAGTACTTC. Its protein is CASSRSGEETQYF.